This note documents a single T cell receptor (beta chain) sequence. This sample is drawn from a study of control samples from healthy donors and cancer patients. This CDR3 region has 16 residues. The V end was cut by 4 bases, the J end by 2 bases, with 15 bases between. Germline V gives CDR1 MGHRA, CDR2 YSYEKL. Profiling relied on immunoSEQ multiplex PCR, and the TCRdb table lists in-frame clones only, not all of them. This sample has about 54,000 clones; approximately 95% occur once, and the top ten carry roughly 1.8%. The TCR sequence derives from a young woman in good health. V usage is TRBV4-1 and J usage is TRBJ1-5; D perhaps matches TRBD1 (6 bases). The sequenced material came from blood. Here the CDR3 reads CASSPRWGQGNQPQHF. The CDR3 nucleotides are TGCGCCAGCAGCCCCCGGTGGGGGCAGGGCAATCAGCCCCAGCATTTT.